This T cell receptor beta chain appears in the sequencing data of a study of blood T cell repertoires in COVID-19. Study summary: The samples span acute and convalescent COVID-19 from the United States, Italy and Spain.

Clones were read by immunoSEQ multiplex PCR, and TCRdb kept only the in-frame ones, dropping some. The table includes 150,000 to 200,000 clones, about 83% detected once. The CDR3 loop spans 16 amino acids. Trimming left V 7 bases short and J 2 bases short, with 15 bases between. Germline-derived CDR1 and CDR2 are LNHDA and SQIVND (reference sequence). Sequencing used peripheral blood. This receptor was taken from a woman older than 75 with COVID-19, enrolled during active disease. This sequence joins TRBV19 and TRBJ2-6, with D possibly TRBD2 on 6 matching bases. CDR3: CASKGGRRAGANVLTF. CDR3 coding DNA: TGTGCCAGTAAGGGAGGAAGGAGGGCTGGGGCCAACGTCCTGACTTTC. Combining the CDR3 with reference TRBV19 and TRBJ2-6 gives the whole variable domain DGGITQSPKYLFRKEGQNVTLSCEQNLNHDAMYWYRQDPGQGLRLIYYSQIVNDFQKGDIAEGYSVSREKKESFPLTVTSAQKNPTAFYLCASKGGRRAGANVLTFGAGSRLTVL.